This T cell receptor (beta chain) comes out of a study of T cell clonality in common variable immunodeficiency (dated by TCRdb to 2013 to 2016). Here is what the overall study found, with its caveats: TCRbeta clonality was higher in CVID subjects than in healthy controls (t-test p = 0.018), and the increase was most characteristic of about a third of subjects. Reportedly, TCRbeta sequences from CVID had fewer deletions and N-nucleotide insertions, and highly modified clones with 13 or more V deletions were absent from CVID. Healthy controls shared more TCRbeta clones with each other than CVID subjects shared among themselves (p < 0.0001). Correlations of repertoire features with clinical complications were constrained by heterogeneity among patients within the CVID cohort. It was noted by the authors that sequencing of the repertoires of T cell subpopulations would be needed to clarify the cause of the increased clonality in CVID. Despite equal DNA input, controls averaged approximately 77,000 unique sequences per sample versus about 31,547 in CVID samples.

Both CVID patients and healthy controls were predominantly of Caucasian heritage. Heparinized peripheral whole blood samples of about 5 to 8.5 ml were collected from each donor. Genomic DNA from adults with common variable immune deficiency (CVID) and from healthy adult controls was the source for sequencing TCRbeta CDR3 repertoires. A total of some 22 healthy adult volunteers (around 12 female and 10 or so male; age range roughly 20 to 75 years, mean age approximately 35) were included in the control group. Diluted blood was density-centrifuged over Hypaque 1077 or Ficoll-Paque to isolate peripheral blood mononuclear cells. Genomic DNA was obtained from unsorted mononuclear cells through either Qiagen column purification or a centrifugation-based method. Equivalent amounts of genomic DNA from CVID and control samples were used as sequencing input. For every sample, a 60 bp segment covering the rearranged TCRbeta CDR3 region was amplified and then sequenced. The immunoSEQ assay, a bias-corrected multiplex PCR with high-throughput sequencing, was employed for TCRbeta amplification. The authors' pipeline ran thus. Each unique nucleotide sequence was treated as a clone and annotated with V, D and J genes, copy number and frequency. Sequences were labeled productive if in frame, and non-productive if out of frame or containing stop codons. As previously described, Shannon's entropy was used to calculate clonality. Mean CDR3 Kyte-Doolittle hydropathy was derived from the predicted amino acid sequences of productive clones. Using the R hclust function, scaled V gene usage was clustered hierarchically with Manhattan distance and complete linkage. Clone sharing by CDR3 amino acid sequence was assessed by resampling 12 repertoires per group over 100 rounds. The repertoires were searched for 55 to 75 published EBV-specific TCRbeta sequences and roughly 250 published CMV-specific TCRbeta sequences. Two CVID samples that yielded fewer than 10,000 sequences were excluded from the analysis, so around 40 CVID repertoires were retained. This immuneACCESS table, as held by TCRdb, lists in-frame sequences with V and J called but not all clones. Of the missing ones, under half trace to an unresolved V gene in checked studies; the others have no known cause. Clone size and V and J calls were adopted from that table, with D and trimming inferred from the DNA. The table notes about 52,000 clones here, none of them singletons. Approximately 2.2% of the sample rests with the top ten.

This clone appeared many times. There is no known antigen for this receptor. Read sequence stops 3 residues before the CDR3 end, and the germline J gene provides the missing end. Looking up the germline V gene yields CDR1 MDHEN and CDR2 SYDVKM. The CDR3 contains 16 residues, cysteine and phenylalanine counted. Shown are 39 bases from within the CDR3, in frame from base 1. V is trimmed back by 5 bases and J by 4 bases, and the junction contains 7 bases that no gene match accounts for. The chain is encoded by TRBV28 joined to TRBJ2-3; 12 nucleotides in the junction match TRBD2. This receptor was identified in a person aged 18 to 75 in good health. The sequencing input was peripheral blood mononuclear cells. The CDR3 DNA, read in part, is TGTGCCAGCAGTCCCTGGACTAGCGGGATCGCAGATACG. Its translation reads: CASSPWTSGIADT. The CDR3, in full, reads CASSPWTSGIADTQYF.